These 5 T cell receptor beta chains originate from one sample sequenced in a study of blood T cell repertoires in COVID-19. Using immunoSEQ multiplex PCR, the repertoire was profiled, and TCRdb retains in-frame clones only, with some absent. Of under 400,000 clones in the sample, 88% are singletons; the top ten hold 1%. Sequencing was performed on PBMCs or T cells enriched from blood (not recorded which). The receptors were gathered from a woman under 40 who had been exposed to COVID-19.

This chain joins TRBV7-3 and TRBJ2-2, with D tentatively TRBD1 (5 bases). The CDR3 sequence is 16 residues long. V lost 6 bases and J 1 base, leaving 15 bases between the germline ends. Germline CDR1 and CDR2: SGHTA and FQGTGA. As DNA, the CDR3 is TGTGCCAGCAGTCCTCATAGTACAGGGAACACCGGGGAGCTGTTTTTT. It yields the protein CASSPHSTGNTGELFF. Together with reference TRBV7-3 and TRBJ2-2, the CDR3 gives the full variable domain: GAGVSQTPSNKVTEKGKYVELRCDPISGHTALYWYRQSLGQGPEFLIYFQGTGAADDSGLPNDRFFAVRPEGSVSTLKIQRTERGDSAVYLCASSPHSTGNTGELFFGEGSRLTVL.

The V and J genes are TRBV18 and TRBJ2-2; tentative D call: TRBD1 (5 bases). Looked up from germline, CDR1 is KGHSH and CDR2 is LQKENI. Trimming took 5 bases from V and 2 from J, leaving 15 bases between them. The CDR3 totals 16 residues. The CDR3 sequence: CASSSKGDSNTGELFF. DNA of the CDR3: TGTGCCAGCTCATCCAAGGGTGACAGTAACACCGGGGAGCTGTTTTTT.

The CDR3 protein is CASSLASGNYGYTF. CDR3 bases: TGTGCCAGCAGTTTAGCCAGCGGAAACTATGGCTACACCTTC. The J gene is TRBJ1-2, the V gene TRBV28; no reliable D call. Germline lookup yields CDR1 MDHEN and CDR2 SYDVKM. The CDR3 has 14 amino acids. The V end was cut by 2 bases, the J end by 2 bases, with 9 bases between.

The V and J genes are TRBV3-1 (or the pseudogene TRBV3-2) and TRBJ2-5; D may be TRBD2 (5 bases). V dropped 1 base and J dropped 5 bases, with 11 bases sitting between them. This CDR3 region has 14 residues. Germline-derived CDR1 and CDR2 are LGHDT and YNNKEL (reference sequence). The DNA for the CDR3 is TGTGCCAGCAGCCAAGGCGGGCCTCTTGAGACCCAGTACTTC. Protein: CASSQGGPLETQYF.

In DNA, the CDR3 is TGTGCCAGCAGCCTAAACTCGGCGGGCTCGTCCGAAGCTTTCTTT. Protein sequence: CASSLNSAGSSEAFF. J is TRBJ1-1 and V is TRBV3-1 (or the pseudogene TRBV3-2); no firm D call. Germline V lookup: CDR1 LGHDT, CDR2 YNNKEL (reference sequence). Trimming took off 4 bases at V and 8 bases at J, with 20 bases between the two ends. The CDR3 loop spans 15 amino acids.